The rows below give T cell receptor beta chains drawn from one sample of a study of T cells after yellow fever vaccination. TCRdb recomputed calls from the 5' RACE reads with MiXCR, one row per CDR3 protein. Here the sample spans approximately 550,000 distinct CDR3 sequences, about 19% being singletons. The material was PBMCs, obtained 15 days after the yellow fever booster vaccination. These receptors originate from a man aged 30-40 years who received the YFV17D yellow fever vaccine. Both conserved end residues are part of each CDR3. D genes are given only for firm matches. Clone size appears in some rows only: once, few, many, or a class for an expanded clone.

>TRBD1|TRBJ1-1|.|TRBV20-1
TGCAGTGCTCCAAACCCTACAGGGGGCACTGAAGCTTTCTTT
CSAPNPTGGTEAFF
>.|TRBJ1-4|few|TRBV6-1
TGTGCCAGCAGAAAACAGGGTTGGGAAAATGAAAAACTGTTTTTT
CASRKQGWENEKLFF
>TRBD1|TRBJ2-3|.|TRBV6-6
TGTGCCAGCCGGACAGGGGGATCAGATACGCAGTATTTT
CASRTGGSDTQYF
>.|TRBJ1-2|few|TRBV20-1
TGCAGTGCTAGGCCGGGGGCGCGGGTGGATGGCTACACCTTC
CSARPGARVDGYTF
>.|TRBJ1-5|.|TRBV20-1
TGCAGTGCTAGAGATGTAAGGGGAGGGGGCAATCAGCCCCAGCATTTT
CSARDVRGGGNQPQHF
>TRBD1|TRBJ1-1|few|TRBV5-1
TGCGCCAGCAGCGCAACCGGGACAGGGGGCACTGAAGCTTTCTTT
CASSATGTGGTEAFF
>TRBD1|TRBJ2-7|few|TRBV7-9
TGTGCCAGCAGTTCGGGACAGACTGTCTACGAGCAGTACTTC
CASSSGQTVYEQYF
>TRBD1|TRBJ1-1|many|TRBV5-4
TGTGCCAGCAGCTTGGACAGGGGAAAAGCTTTCTTT
CASSLDRGKAFF
>.|TRBJ2-1|.|TRBV7-8
TGTGCCAGCAGCACCCAGGATTGGGATGAGCAGTTCTTC
CASSTQDWDEQFF
>.|TRBJ1-2|few|TRBV12-3/TRBV12-4
TGTGCCAGCAGCTCGGGCAATAGCTATGGCTACACCTTC
CASSSGNSYGYTF
>TRBD1|TRBJ2-7|few|TRBV5-5
TGTGCCAGCAGCTTGACGGGACAGGGGGCCAACGAGCAGTACTTC
CASSLTGQGANEQYF
>.|TRBJ2-2|few|TRBV24-1
TGTGCCACCGGTCCGGGAGTTATTGACGGGGAGCTGTTTTTT
CATGPGVIDGELFF
>TRBD2|TRBJ2-7|.|TRBV15
TGTGCCACCAGCAGGGTGGCGGGAGCGGTGCAGTACTTC
CATSRVAGAVQYF
>.|TRBJ1-1|.|TRBV11-2
TGTGCCAGCCAGGGAACTGAAGCTTTCTTT
CASQGTEAFF
>.|TRBJ2-3|few|TRBV14
TGTGCCAGCAGCCAAGGCCCTCCCCCGTTTAGTTGGTCACACGATACGCAGTATTTT
CASSQGPPPFSWSHDTQYF
>.|TRBJ2-3|.|TRBV20-1
TGCAGTGCCGACGACCTTAGCACAGATACGCAGTATTTT
CSADDLSTDTQYF
>.|TRBJ2-1|.|TRBV6-5
TGTGCCAGCAGTTTTGAGGTTTTCTACAATGAGCAGTTCTTC
CASSFEVFYNEQFF
>TRBD2|TRBJ2-1|once|TRBV12-3/TRBV12-4
TGTGCCACGAAACGGACTAGCGGAGTCAATGAGCAGTTCTTC
CATKRTSGVNEQFF
>.|TRBJ2-6|.|TRBV21-1
TGTGCCAGCAGCAGATCGCGGGTGGTAACAGGGCGCTCCTCTGGGGCCAACGTCCTGACTTTC
CASSRSRVVTGRSSGANVLTF
>.|TRBJ2-7|few|TRBV20-1
TGCAGTGCACTAGGAGGGGGACAGTCCCACGAGCAGTACTTC
CSALGGGQSHEQYF
>.|TRBJ2-2|few|TRBV12-3/TRBV12-4
TGTGCCAGTCACCGTGGGACGACCGGGGAGCTGTTTTTT
CASHRGTTGELFF
>.|TRBJ2-6|few|TRBV6-5
TGTGCCAGCAGTTACTCATGGGCTGGGGCCAACGTCCTGACTTTC
CASSYSWAGANVLTF
>TRBD2|TRBJ2-3|.|TRBV5-1
TGCGCCAGCAGCGGTGGGGCGGGAGGGCCAGATACGCAGTATTTT
CASSGGAGGPDTQYF
>.|TRBJ2-1|.|TRBV6-2/TRBV6-3
TGTGCCAGCAGTTACTCAGTTCTTAGCTCCTACAATGAGCAGTTCTTC
CASSYSVLSSYNEQFF
>.|TRBJ2-5|once|TRBV20-1
TGCAGTGCTAGACCCGGGCAAGAGACCCAGTACTTC
CSARPGQETQYF
>TRBD1|TRBJ1-6|.|TRBV19
TGTGCCAGTAGTCTACAGGGGACCAGGCCACCCCTCCACTTT
CASSLQGTRPPLHF
>.|TRBJ2-7|few|TRBV4-3
TGCGCCAGCAGCCAAGTTCAGGGTGGAAGCGAGCAGTACTTC
CASSQVQGGSEQYF
>.|TRBJ2-1|.|TRBV29-1
TGCAGCGGGCGGCATAATGAGCAGTTCTTC
CSGRHNEQFF
>.|TRBJ2-3|.|TRBV27
TGTGCCAGCAGTTCCCCGGGTGGCACAAGCACAGATACGCAGTATTTT
CASSSPGGTSTDTQYF
>TRBD2|TRBJ2-1|.|TRBV7-3
TGTGCCAGCAGCTTAGCCTTTAGTCTAGCGGGGAACAATGAGCAGTTCTTC
CASSLAFSLAGNNEQFF
>.|TRBJ2-7|.|TRBV20-1
TGCAGTGCTCCTAGTGAGGGCCGCTACGAGCAGTACTTC
CSAPSEGRYEQYF
>TRBD1|TRBJ2-1|.|TRBV5-4
TGTGCCAGCAGCGACCCCGGGACAGGGCACAATGAGCAGTTCTTC
CASSDPGTGHNEQFF
>.|TRBJ2-1|.|TRBV18
TGTGCCAGCTCACCACAGCCCGGGGGCTCCTACAATGAGCAGTTCTTC
CASSPQPGGSYNEQFF
>.|TRBJ2-7|many|TRBV5-1
TGCGCCAGCAGCTTGGGTGCGGAGCACTACGAGCAGTACTTC
CASSLGAEHYEQYF
>TRBD2|TRBJ2-6|few|TRBV13
TGTGCCAGCAGCCCACTAGCGGGCTCTGGGGCCAACGTCCTGACTTTC
CASSPLAGSGANVLTF
>TRBD1|TRBJ2-2|.|TRBV5-4
TGTGCCAGCAGTTTCCGGCGGGGACAGGGGATGTTTTTT
CASSFRRGQGMFF